This T cell receptor beta chain appears in the sequencing data of a study of T cells after yellow fever vaccination. The CDR3 has 13 residues. Germline assignment: CDR1 MNHNS and CDR2 SASEGT. V shed 8 bases and J shed 11 bases, with 21 bases lying between them. This clonotype has a count of ten or more. TCRdb re-called the 5' RACE reads with MiXCR, one entry per CDR3 protein. The sample lists around 350,000 distinct CDR3 sequences; 6% to 8% were seen once. Specimen: PBMCs, collected 5 days after the yellow fever booster vaccination. The genes are TRBV6-1 and TRBJ1-1; possible D gene TRBD1, 5 bases. The source is a man under 40 who received the YFV17D yellow fever vaccine. Written as DNA, the CDR3 is TGTGCCAGCTGGATTCGAAGGGACGGATCGGCTTTCTTT. This translates into CASWIRRDGSAFF.